A single TCR beta chain is shown here with its context. Its specificity is unknown. 0.5 to 1 ug RNA was reverse transcribed with random hexamers. Across 54 Vbeta and 13 Jbeta, TCR beta CDR3 was amplified with immunoSEQ multiplex PCR. TCRdb reanalysed the immunoSEQ multiplex PCR reads using MiXCR and keeps one entry per CDR3 protein. Of 150,000 to 200,000 distinct CDR3 sequences listed, roughly 95% were seen once; the top ten hold about 0.1%. The patients who served as multiple sclerosis controls were treatment-naive and had stable or active relapsing-remitting disease that fulfilled the revised McDonald criteria. TEMRA cells were enriched by FACS, while CD8+ and CD4+ T cells were obtained through a negative isolation that was performed magnetically. This sample is drawn from a study of CD8 T cells in Susac syndrome. Study-wide points: It was acknowledged by the study that relatively few individuals were included in its TCR sequencing and HLA analysis.

CDR3 size: 12 residues. Germline values: CDR1 MDHEN, CDR2 SYDVKM. V lost 6 bases, J lost 7 bases, and 12 bases lay in between. The receptor comes from a human donor with multiple sclerosis. Sequenced sample: CD4+ T cells from PBMCs. This chain uses TRBV28 with TRBJ1-2; D possibly corresponds to TRBD1 (6 bases). In nucleotides, the CDR3 is TGTGCCAGCAGATCAACCAGGGGTGGCTACACCTTC. Protein product: CASRSTRGGYTF.